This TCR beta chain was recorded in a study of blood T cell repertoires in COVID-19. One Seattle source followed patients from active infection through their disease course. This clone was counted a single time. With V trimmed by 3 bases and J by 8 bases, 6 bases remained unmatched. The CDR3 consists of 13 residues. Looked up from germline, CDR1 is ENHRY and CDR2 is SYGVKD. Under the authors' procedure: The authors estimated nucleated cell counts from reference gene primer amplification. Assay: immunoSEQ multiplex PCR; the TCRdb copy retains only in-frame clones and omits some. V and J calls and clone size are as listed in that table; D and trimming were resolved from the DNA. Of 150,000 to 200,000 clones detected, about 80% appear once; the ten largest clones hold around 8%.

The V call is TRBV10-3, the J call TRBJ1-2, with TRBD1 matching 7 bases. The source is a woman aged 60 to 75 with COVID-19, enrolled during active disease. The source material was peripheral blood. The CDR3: CAISDYRGYGYTF. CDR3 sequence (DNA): TGTGCCATCAGTGATTACAGGGGATACGGCTACACCTTC.